The next 12 T cell receptor beta chains were all read from a single sample in a study of T-cell memory formation after mild COVID-19. MiXCR, run by TCRdb on the 5' RACE reads, gives a single entry per CDR3 protein. The repertoire holds around 200,000 distinct CDR3 sequences, with about a fifth as singletons. The sample was PBMCs or a T cell subset sorted from them (not recorded which). The receptors stem from an adult woman who had mild COVID-19 (a few samples of this study predate the infection). Cell type and time point are not known.

This clonotype appeared many times. The chain links TRBV5-5 to TRBJ2-1, with D hard to call. Trimming cost V 4 bases and J 0 bases, with 14 bases left between them. CDR1 and CDR2 from the germline V gene are SGHKS and YYEKEE (reference sequence). The CDR3 consists of 16 residues. CDR3 amino acids: CASSPLWDNSYNEQFF. The CDR3 nucleotides are TGTGCCAGCAGCCCCCTGTGGGATAACTCCTACAATGAGCAGTTCTTC.

The rearrangement joins TRBV6-5 to TRBJ1-2; no clear D gene. Germline values: CDR1 MNHEY, CDR2 SVGAGI. The CDR3 length is 17 residues. Trimming stripped 2 bases from V and 1 base from J, with 17 bases between. The CDR3 here is CASSYRIGSPLNYGYTF. The CDR3 nucleotides are TGTGCCAGCAGTTACCGGATAGGTTCACCACTTAACTATGGCTACACCTTC.

The chain combines TRBV29-1 with TRBJ2-7, with TRBD1 identical over 8 bases. J was trimmed by 3 bases and V by 0 bases; bases with no gene match: 13. The germline V gene has CDR1 SQVTM and CDR2 ANQGSEA. This CDR3 has 17 residues. This chain's CDR3 is CSVEESLLDRVGYEQYF. The DNA of the CDR3 is TGCAGCGTTGAAGAATCCCTCCTGGACAGGGTCGGCTACGAGCAGTACTTC.

The V and J genes are TRBV29-1 and TRBJ1-1, with 8 bases lining up with TRBD1. V shed 7 bases, J shed 5 bases, and the junction held 9 bases outside the gene matches. This CDR3 comprises 13 residues. The germline V gene encodes CDR1 SQVTM and CDR2 ANQGSEA. The CDR3 here is CSDWDRWKTEAFF. For the CDR3, the DNA is TGCAGCGATTGGGACAGGTGGAAGACTGAAGCTTTCTTT.

Comment on this clonotype: One end of the junction is discordant with germline, which a read error may explain. The chain joins TRBV12-3 or TRBV12-4 to TRBJ2-1, with D possibly TRBD2 on 6 matching bases. The CDR3 loop spans 13 amino acids. CDR3 nucleotides: TGTGCCAGCAGTTTCTCCGGGACCGGGGGTTTAATCTTC. It yields the protein CASSFSGTGGLIF.

This clonotype was observed a few times. The chain is built from TRBV20-1 and TRBJ2-1; D perhaps matches TRBD2 (6 bases). Trimming shortened V by 1 base and J by 5 bases, and 9 bases separated the two germline ends. Looked up from germline, CDR1 is DFQATT and CDR2 is SNEGSKA (reference sequence). The CDR3 consists of 13 residues. In DNA form, the CDR3 reads TGCAGTGCTAGAGGGAGGGGCGACAATGAGCAGTTCTTC. Translation: CSARGRGDNEQFF.

CDR3: CASRGRGYTEAFF. The CDR3 nucleotides read TGTGCCAGCAGAGGTCGGGGGTATACTGAAGCTTTCTTT. The chain carries TRBV13 and TRBJ1-1, with D possibly matching TRBD1 (5 bases). The V gene's germline CDR1 is PRHDT and CDR2 FYEKMQ (reference sequence). The CDR3 contains 13 residues. V was trimmed by 6 bases and J by 5 bases, leaving 13 bases between them.

The J gene is TRBJ2-7, the V gene TRBV6-5; maybe TRBD2 (5 bases). CDR3 length equals 14 residues. Germline loops: CDR1 MNHEY, CDR2 SVGAGI. With 9 bases removed from V and 2 bases from J, the gap between germline ends came to 17 bases. The CDR3 here is CASSGTAETYEQYF. CDR3 nucleotides: TGTGCCAGTTCCGGCACAGCGGAAACCTACGAGCAGTACTTC.

The rearrangement links TRBV6-5 to TRBJ2-2; TRBD1 or TRBD2 may be the D gene (5 bases each). This CDR3 has 15 amino acids. V gave up 6 bases and J gave up 4 bases, with 15 bases separating them. Per germline, CDR1 MNHEY and CDR2 SVGAGI. This CDR3 is CASRPRGAVTGELFF. CDR3 DNA: TGTGCCAGCAGGCCAAGAGGGGCCGTCACCGGGGAGCTGTTTTTT.

The CDR3 loop is CASSWGQALVTGELFF. CDR3 in DNA: TGTGCCAGCAGCTGGGGACAGGCTCTAGTCACCGGGGAGCTGTTTTTT. This chain links TRBV7-6 with TRBJ2-2; 8 bases line up with TRBD1. J lost 4 bases, V lost 4 bases, and 8 bases had no gene match. The CDR3 spans 16 residues. CDR1 and CDR2 (germline): SGHVS, FNYEAQ. The complete variable domain, with remaining parts taken from reference TRBV7-6 and TRBJ2-2, reads GAGVSQSPRYKVTKRGQDVALRCDPISGHVSLYWYRQALGQGPEFLTYFNYEAQQDKSGLPNDRFSAERPEGSISTLTIQRTEQRDSAMYRCASSWGQALVTGELFFGEGSRLTVL.

The V and J genes are TRBV5-5 and TRBJ2-1; 7 bases match TRBD1. The germline V gene encodes CDR1 SGHKS and CDR2 YYEKEE (reference sequence). The ends lost 4 bases at V and 8 bases at J; junction bases unmatched: 6. CDR3 length: 13 amino acids. The CDR3 nucleotides read TGTGCCAGCAGCGGGCGGACAGGCGATGAGCAGTTCTTC. Protein: CASSGRTGDEQFF.

This chain joins TRBV6-2 or TRBV6-3 and TRBJ2-1, with 9 nucleotides matching TRBD2. With V trimmed by 2 bases and J by 5 bases, 4 bases remained unmatched. Germline V CDR1 and CDR2: MNHEY, SVGEGT. This CDR3 has 15 residues. CDR3 coding DNA: TGTGCCAGCAGTTACGTAGCGGGAGTACACAATGAGCAGTTCTTC. This encodes CASSYVAGVHNEQFF.